This T cell receptor (beta chain) comes out of a study of T cells in Graves' hyperthyroidism and ophthalmopathy. This CDR3 region has 16 residues. V lost 1 base, J lost 5 bases, and 9 bases stayed unmatched. Germline-derived CDR1 and CDR2 are SGHTA and FQGNSA. A patient was excluded if there was uncontrolled infection, other autoimmune disease, pregnancy or lactation. The PBMCs had their origin in roughly 9.4 ml of fresh peripheral blood. What was amplified from RNA transcripts were TCR beta CDR3 regions. Using the HTBI primer set, a first-round RT-PCR was run on the TCR CDR3. TCRdb ran MiXCR on the multiplex PCR reads and lists one entry per CDR3 protein. Of some 270,000 distinct CDR3 sequences in the sample, 13% were seen once.

This sequence was found in a woman in her twenties or thirties with Graves' hyperthyroidism that later progressed to Graves' ophthalmopathy. Sample: blood. The V and J genes are TRBV7-2 and TRBJ2-7; 9 bases are a match to TRBD2. The CDR3 DNA reads as TGTGCCAGCAGCTTAGGAGTAGCGGGGGTTCCGGACGAGCAGTACTTC. Its translation is CASSLGVAGVPDEQYF.